This T cell receptor beta chain was sequenced during a study of shared clonotypes between healthy human individuals. The CDR3 contains 17 residues. The V segment lost 4 bases and the J segment 4 bases; nucleotides outside the gene matches: 14. The germline V gene encodes CDR1 MDHEN and CDR2 SYDVKM. Sequencing used immunoSEQ multiplex PCR; TCRdb keeps in-frame clones, though not all of them. This sample has under 1,900,000 clones; approximately 98.5% occur once, and the top ten carry 0.3% to 0.45%. The sample consisted of naive CD4+ T cells sorted from blood. The subset denotes: CD45RA+ positively selected. The rearrangement uses TRBV28 and TRBJ2-5; 8 positions agree with TRBD2. The receptor comes from a man in his thirties or forties in good health. The CDR3: CASSYSGIGPSGETQYF. In DNA form, the CDR3 reads TGTGCCAGCAGTTATAGCGGGATCGGTCCATCGGGAGAGACCCAGTACTTC.